The 10 T cell receptor beta chains reported below all come from one sample, sequenced in a study of glioma-infiltrating T cells after dendritic cell vaccination. Time point meaning: after dendritic cell vaccination, including at tumor progression/relapse. Assay: immunoSEQ multiplex PCR; the TCRdb copy retains only in-frame clones and omits some. Among about 65,000 clones listed, about nine tenths were seen once. The input for sequencing was blood, taken after dendritic cell vaccination. The receptors derive from a human donor with glioblastoma.

This chain uses TRBV27 with TRBJ1-5; TRBD1 aligns across 7 bases. Germline values: CDR1 MNHEY, CDR2 SMNVEV (reference sequence). The CDR3 sequence is 15 residues long. V shed 6 bases, J shed 6 bases, and the junction held 11 bases outside the gene matches. CDR3 DNA sequence: TGTGCCAGCAGGCAAGACAGGGTTGCAAGTCAGCCCCAGCATTTT. Its translation is CASRQDRVASQPQHF.

This clone was seen once. This rearrangement joins TRBV6-5 to TRBJ2-3; D remains unclear. Between the trimmed V and J ends, which lost 2 bases and 2 bases, there was a span of 5 bases. This CDR3 contains 13 residues. Germline V gives CDR1 MNHEY, CDR2 SVGAGI. CDR3 sequence: CASSYDFTDTQYF. The CDR3 DNA reads as TGTGCCAGCAGTTACGACTTCACAGATACGCAGTATTTT.

This clone occurred a few times. The chain has TRBV7-9 and TRBJ2-5; D possibly corresponds to TRBD1 (6 bases). This CDR3 is built from 14 residues. Per the germline V gene, CDR1 is SEHNR and CDR2 is FQNEAQ (reference sequence). V lost 1 base and J lost 4, with 10 bases in between. The CDR3 sequence: CASSLVGQGETQYF. CDR3 nucleotides: TGTGCCAGCAGCTTAGTGGGACAAGGAGAGACCCAGTACTTC.

This clone was detected only a few times. The CDR3 DNA sequence: TGCGCCAGCAGCCAAGATTCAGGGGCCTCAGGGTCACCCCTCCACTTT. It yields the protein CASSQDSGASGSPLHF. The chain employs TRBV4-3 and TRBJ1-6, with a possible D match to TRBD1 (6 bases). The CDR3 loop spans 16 amino acids. Per germline, CDR1 LGHNA and CDR2 YSLEER. V gave up 0 bases and J gave up 10 bases, with 16 bases separating them.

The genes are TRBV9 and TRBJ2-3; 9 positions agree with TRBD1. The CDR3 is 16 amino acids. Germline CDR1 and CDR2: SGDLS and YYNGEE. J lost 1 base, V lost 2 bases, and 5 bases had no gene match. For the CDR3, the DNA is TGTGCCAGCAGCGTGGGACAGGGAGGGGGCACAGATACGCAGTATTTT. Residues: CASSVGQGGGTDTQYF.

The chain recombines TRBV27 with TRBJ1-5; unclear D gene. Germline lookup yields CDR1 MNHEY and CDR2 SMNVEV (reference sequence). CDR3 size: 14 residues. The germline V and J ends were trimmed by 1 base and 11 bases, with 15 bases remaining between them. CDR3 sequence reads: CASSLFIGLPAQHF. CDR3 nucleotides: TGTGCCAGCAGTTTATTCATTGGACTCCCTGCCCAGCATTTT.

This chain connects TRBV6-6 to TRBJ1-5; 9 bases match TRBD1. Trimming at V came to 4 bases and at J to 4 bases, leaving 5 bases not matched to a gene. This CDR3 contains 15 residues. CDR1 is MNHNY and CDR2 is SVGAGI in the germline V gene (reference sequence). CDR3 loop: CASSSPGQGNQPQHF. CDR3 DNA: TGTGCCAGCAGTTCTCCGGGACAGGGTAATCAGCCCCAGCATTTT.

The V and J genes are TRBV5-5 and TRBJ1-6, with 10 bases aligning to TRBD1. J gave up 7 bases and V 1 base, and 2 bases lay outside the gene matches. From germline, CDR1 is SGHKS and CDR2 YYEKEE (reference sequence). The CDR3 is 15 residues long. The chain's CDR3 is CASSLLTGGNSPLHF. The CDR3 DNA sequence: TGTGCCAGCAGCTTGTTGACAGGGGGCAATTCACCCCTCCACTTT.

The V call is TRBV18, the J call TRBJ2-7, with 9 bases fitting TRBD2. CDR1 and CDR2 (germline): KGHSH, LQKENI. The CDR3 length is 15 residues. The V segment lost 5 bases and the J segment 3 bases; nucleotides outside the gene matches: 8. CDR3 loop: CASSVTSGQVYEQYF. The CDR3 nucleotides read TGTGCCAGCTCAGTGACTAGCGGCCAAGTCTACGAGCAGTACTTC.

This chain links TRBV30 with TRBJ2-5; D is ambiguous. Germline lookup yields CDR1 GTSNPN and CDR2 SVGIG (reference sequence). The ends were cut back, 3 bases at V and 2 bases at J, with 4 bases in the middle. The CDR3 has 11 amino acids. CDR3 nucleotides: TGTGCCTGGAGGTATCAAGAGACCCAGTACTTC. Translating it yields CAWRYQETQYF.